One and the same sample provided the 24 T cell receptor beta chains below, sequenced in a study of T cells in tumors after PD-1 blockade. Only in-frame clones appear in the TCRdb table, and some are missing; sequencing was by immunoSEQ multiplex PCR. Seen here are around 50,000 clones, just under 80% observed once, and the top ten hold around 15%. This specimen consisted of PBMCs, obtained before anti-PD-1 treatment. These receptors came from a human donor with basal cell carcinoma.

The chain combines TRBV18 with TRBJ2-7, with 10 bases that match TRBD1. V was pared by 5 bases and J by 4 bases, with 8 bases of the junction left unmatched. This CDR3 is 15 amino acids long. From germline, CDR1 is KGHSH and CDR2 LQKENI. CDR3 sequence: CASSSETGGAYEQYF. The CDR3 DNA sequence: TGTGCCAGCTCATCGGAGACAGGGGGCGCATACGAGCAGTACTTC.

The rearrangement joins TRBV7-3 to TRBJ2-2; TRBD2 agrees at 10 bases. CDR1 SGHTA and CDR2 FQGTGA come from the germline V gene. The trim removed 5 bases at V and 7 bases at J, leaving 7 bases unmatched. The CDR3 length is 15 residues. The CDR3 spells CASSQGLADDGELFF. In nucleotides, the CDR3 is TGTGCCAGCAGCCAAGGACTAGCGGACGACGGGGAGCTGTTTTTT.

The rearrangement joins TRBV7-9 to TRBJ1-2; TRBD1 matches at 7 bases. The CDR3 sequence is 13 residues long. Germline values: CDR1 SEHNR, CDR2 FQNEAQ (reference sequence). Trimming at V came to 4 bases and at J to 4 bases, leaving 3 bases not matched to a gene. The CDR3 coding sequence is TGTGCCAGCAGCTCCGGGACAGCCTATGGCTACACCTTC. Amino acid sequence: CASSSGTAYGYTF.

The V and J genes are TRBV19 and TRBJ2-1; tentatively, D is TRBD2 (7 bases). CDR3 length: 13 amino acids. From germline, CDR1 is LNHDA and CDR2 SQIVND (reference sequence). Trimming stripped 5 bases from V and 6 bases from J, with 11 bases between. For the CDR3, the DNA is TGTGCCAGTAGTCGAGGGGGGGCCAATGAGCAGTTCTTC. It yields the protein CASSRGGANEQFF.

This clone was seen once. The chain is built from TRBV5-4 and TRBJ2-5; a possible D gene is TRBD1 (7 bases). Looked up from germline, CDR1 is SGHNT and CDR2 is YYREEE (reference sequence). V was shortened by 7 bases and J by 2 bases, with 12 bases between the two germline ends. CDR3 length: 13 amino acids. CDR3 DNA: TGTGCCAGCGGGGGGACAGTTCAAGAGACCCAGTACTTC. Its translation is CASGGTVQETQYF. The entire variable domain, with the rest obtained from reference TRBV5-4 and TRBJ2-5, is as follows: ETGVTQSPTHLIKTRGQQVTLRCSSQSGHNTVSWYQQALGQGPQFIFQYYREEENGRGNFPPRFSGLQFPNYSSELNVNALELDDSALYLCASGGTVQETQYFGPGTRLLVL.

CDR3 coding DNA: TGTGCCACCAGCAAGCAGTATAGCAATCAGCCCCAGCATTTT. As protein: CATSKQYSNQPQHF. This sequence joins TRBV15 and TRBJ1-5; D gene uncertain. The CDR3 covers 14 residues. Germline V CDR1 and CDR2: LNHNV, YYDKDF (reference sequence). V was trimmed by 4 bases and J by 0 bases, leaving 7 bases between them.

V gene TRBV2 combines with J gene TRBJ2-5, with 10 bases fitting TRBD1. CDR1 and CDR2 (germline): SNHLY, FYNNEI. The CDR3 is made up of 14 amino acids. The junction had 7 bases not matched to a gene; V was cut back by 7 bases and J by 5 bases. CDR3 loop: CASNPGQGTETQYF. The CDR3, as DNA: TGTGCCAGCAATCCGGGACAGGGGACGGAGACCCAGTACTTC.

The V gene is TRBV5-1, the J gene TRBJ1-2; 8 bases are shared with TRBD1. V gave up 3 bases and J gave up 8 bases; unmatched junction bases: 6. Germline V gene sequence: CDR1 SGHRS, CDR2 YFSETQ. The CDR3 has 13 amino acids. CDR3 region: CASSWTGSDGYTF. The CDR3 coding sequence is TGCGCCAGCAGCTGGACAGGGAGCGACGGCTACACCTTC.

J is TRBJ1-1 and V is TRBV6-6; a weak D match, TRBD1 (5 bases). Looked up from germline, CDR1 is MNHNY and CDR2 is SVGAGI (reference sequence). V was clipped by 7 bases and J by 0 bases, with 15 bases between them. The CDR3 length is 15 residues. The CDR3 nucleotides read TGTGCCAGCAACAAAGGGGATTACATGAACACTGAAGCTTTCTTT. Protein: CASNKGDYMNTEAFF.

This chain links TRBV9 with TRBJ2-7; 9 bases line up with TRBD2. V trimming: 2 bases; J trimming: 2 bases; junction bases outside the gene matches: 5. Per germline, CDR1 SGDLS and CDR2 YYNGEE. The CDR3 sequence is 15 residues long. This CDR3 reads CASSVGRGGPYEQYF. The CDR3 DNA reads TGTGCCAGCAGCGTGGGGCGGGGGGGACCCTACGAGCAGTACTTC.

The chain couples TRBV2 to TRBJ2-1; the D is unclear. There are 14 residues in the CDR3. CDR1 and CDR2 from the germline V gene are SNHLY and FYNNEI. Trimming cost V 7 bases and J 3 bases, with 13 bases left between them. The CDR3 region has the DNA TGTGCCAGCACTTTTGACGGATACTACAATGAGCAGTTCTTC. Protein product: CASTFDGYYNEQFF. The full variable domain, its missing parts supplied by reference TRBV2 and TRBJ2-1, is EPEVTQTPSHQVTQMGQEVILRCVPISNHLYFYWYRQILGQKVEFLVSFYNNEISEKSEIFDDQFSVERPDGSNFTLKIRSTKLEDSAMYFCASTFDGYYNEQFFGPGTRLTVL.

The rearrangement uses TRBV4-2 and TRBJ1-4, with 11 bases that match TRBD1. CDR3 length: 16 amino acids. Germline V CDR1 and CDR2: LGHNA, YNFKEQ. Trimming at V came to 4 bases and at J to 5 bases, leaving 6 bases not matched to a gene. This CDR3 reads CASSLIGQGANEKLFF. Here the CDR3 DNA reads TGTGCCAGCAGCCTCATAGGACAGGGGGCGAATGAAAAACTGTTTTTT.

V is TRBV5-1 and J is TRBJ1-2; D not certain. Germline V CDR1 and CDR2: SGHRS, YFSETQ. The CDR3 consists of 16 residues. Trimming removed 6 bases from V and 1 base from J, with 19 bases in between. The CDR3 nucleotides read TGCGCCAGCAAGGTCCAAGGCCCTTCGAGTAACTATGGCTACACCTTC. Amino acid sequence: CASKVQGPSSNYGYTF.

This clone has only one observation. This chain uses TRBV2 with TRBJ2-7; the D gene is possibly TRBD1 (5 bases). The CDR3 contains 14 residues. The germline V and J ends were trimmed by 0 bases and 2 bases, with 8 bases remaining between them. The germline V gene has CDR1 SNHLY and CDR2 FYNNEI. The CDR3 region is CASSEAGRAYEQYF. The CDR3 region has the DNA TGTGCCAGCAGTGAAGCGGGCAGGGCCTACGAGCAGTACTTC.

This chain joins TRBV6-5 and TRBJ2-3; D is undetermined. Trimming stripped 0 bases from V and 3 bases from J, with 13 bases between. Germline V gene lookup returns CDR1 MNHEY and CDR2 SVGAGI. The CDR3 has 16 amino acids. The DNA for the CDR3 is TGTGCCAGCAGTTACTCGAAGGGTCGGTTGACAGATACGCAGTATTTT. Translated: CASSYSKGRLTDTQYF.

The CDR3 is CASSLSDRINYGYTF. CDR3 nucleotide sequence: TGTGCCAGCAGTTTATCGGACAGAATCAACTATGGCTACACCTTC. V usage is TRBV28 and J usage is TRBJ1-2; TRBD1 might be the D (6 bases). V was pared by 1 base and J by 2 bases, with 11 bases between. Per the germline V gene, CDR1 is MDHEN and CDR2 is SYDVKM. CDR3 length: 15 residues.

As to this clone: One end of the junction fails to match germline, which may point to a read error. The rearrangement links TRBV7-7 to TRBJ2-3, with a weak D call TRBD1 (5 bases). This CDR3 has 15 amino acids. CDR1 SSHAT and CDR2 FNYEAQ come from the germline V gene (reference sequence). The CDR3 is CASSLGDSSTDTQYF. CDR3 sequence (DNA): TGTGCTAGCAGCTTAGGTGACAGCTCCACAGATACGCAGTATTTT.

This clone occurred once. The J gene is TRBJ2-5, the V gene TRBV9; 8 bases align to TRBD1. Per the germline V gene, CDR1 is SGDLS and CDR2 is YYNGEE. The CDR3 is 13 residues long. V lost 3 bases to trimming and J lost 4 bases; unmatched junction nucleotides: 2. DNA of the CDR3: TGTGCCAGCAGCGCCACAGGGGGAGAGACCCAGTACTTC. Protein: CASSATGGETQYF.

V is TRBV9 and J is TRBJ2-2, with D possibly matching TRBD2 (6 bases). The CDR3 loop spans 17 amino acids. Germline V CDR1 and CDR2: SGDLS, YYNGEE. The V gene lost 0 bases and the J gene lost 0 bases, with 12 bases spanning the gap. The CDR3 nucleotides read TGTGCCAGCAGCGTAGTCTCCCCGGGGGCGAACACCGGGGAGCTGTTTTTT. Its translation is CASSVVSPGANTGELFF.

This clone came up a few times. The chain couples TRBV3-1 (or the pseudogene TRBV3-2) to TRBJ1-3, with 7 nucleotides matching TRBD1. This CDR3 is 14 amino acids long. The germline V gene encodes CDR1 LGHDT and CDR2 YNNKEL (reference sequence). With V trimmed by 8 bases and J by 4 bases, 8 bases remained unmatched. In DNA, the CDR3 is TGTGCCAGCCGAGTAGGGGGCATAGGAAACACCATATATTTT. Protein product: CASRVGGIGNTIYF.

This rearrangement joins TRBV11-2 to TRBJ2-2, with 8 bases fitting TRBD1. Germline CDR1 SGHAT, CDR2 FQNNGV. Trimming at V came to 4 bases and at J to 2 bases, leaving 12 bases not matched to a gene. CDR3 length: 18 amino acids. The CDR3: CASSSSPGQGGNTGELFF. For the CDR3, the DNA is TGTGCCAGCAGCTCCTCCCCCGGACAGGGCGGAAACACCGGGGAGCTGTTTTTT.

The genes are TRBV5-4 and TRBJ1-3; D is unclear. The germline V and J ends were trimmed by 1 base and 0 bases, with 14 bases remaining between them. Germline-derived CDR1 and CDR2 are SGHNT and YYREEE (reference sequence). The CDR3 has 17 amino acids. For the CDR3, the DNA is TGTGCCAGCAGCTTGTCCCCCCAGCGGTTCTCTGGAAACACCATATATTTT. Its translation is CASSLSPQRFSGNTIYF.

The CDR3 bases are TGTGCCAGCCGACGTTCCTCTGGGGCCAACGTCCTGACTTTC. Amino acid sequence: CASRRSSGANVLTF. J is TRBJ2-6 and V is TRBV27, with no clear D. The V and J ends lost 8 bases and 0 bases respectively, with 8 bases between them. The germline gives CDR1 MNHEY, CDR2 SMNVEV (reference sequence). The CDR3 covers 14 residues.

CDR3 DNA: TGTGCCAGCAGCGTTGGGACTAGCCAAGAGACCCAGTACTTC. This sequence encodes CASSVGTSQETQYF. The chain combines TRBV9 with TRBJ2-5, with 8 bases aligning to TRBD2. With V trimmed by 2 bases and J by 1 base, 1 base remained unmatched. Germline CDR1 and CDR2: SGDLS and YYNGEE. The CDR3 covers 14 residues.